This T cell receptor (beta chain) was found in a study of cytomegalovirus exposure and HLA in healthy donors. The CDR3 sequence is 14 residues long. Germline loops: CDR1 SGHRS, CDR2 YFSETQ. V trimming: 0 bases; J trimming: 1 base; junction bases outside the gene matches: 0. Notes on this clone: The antigen is undetermined.

General study findings and limits: A link between a missense DCLRE1C variant and TCR beta V- and J-gene trimming emerged from a later analysis.

The PCR employed 60 Vbeta primers together with 13 Jbeta primers. Assay used: immunoSEQ multiplex PCR; TCRdb lists only in-frame clones, some missing. The sample has some 100,000 clones, about 70% seen once. This receptor was taken from a female donor in good health and CMV-seropositive. Sequenced: PBMCs. The chain recombines TRBV5-1 with TRBJ1-1; TRBD1 agrees at 7 bases. CDR3 amino acids: CASSLEGANTEAFF. CDR3 DNA: TGCGCCAGCAGCTTGGAGGGGGCGAACACTGAAGCTTTCTTT. Full variable domain (rest looked up from reference TRBV5-1 and TRBJ1-1): KAGVTQTPRYLIKTRGQQVTLSCSPISGHRSVSWYQQTPGQGLQFLFEYFSETQRNKGNFPGRFSGRQFSNSRSEMNVSTLELGDSALYLCASSLEGANTEAFFGQGTRLTVV.